This passage covers 17 T cell receptor beta chains from one sample sequenced in a study of spatial heterogeneity in lung cancer. Time point defined: blood at routine non-recurrence follow-up after resection. Material for sequencing was whole RNA from tumor, nontumor lung or frozen PBMC, left unsorted. MiXCR was run by TCRdb on the 5' RACE reads, yielding one entry per CDR3 protein. Among 95,000 to 130,000 distinct CDR3 sequences listed, 12% were seen once. The sequenced sample was PBMCs, obtained at follow-up. These receptors were obtained from a male donor with early-stage non-small cell lung cancer.

This clonotype has at least ten counts. At one end, the junction sequence differs from germline, possibly due to a read error. V and J are TRBV28 and TRBJ2-3, with no clear D. The length of the CDR3 is 12 residues. Looked up from germline, CDR1 is MDHEN and CDR2 is SYDVKM. CDR3 amino acids: CASSLRTATQYF. Here the CDR3 DNA reads TGTGCCAGCAGTTTAAGAACAGCTACGCAGTATTTT.

This clonotype was counted only a few times. V is TRBV12-3 or TRBV12-4 and J is TRBJ1-1; no clear D. There are 14 residues in the CDR3. V was trimmed by 4 bases and J by 1 base, leaving 10 bases between them. The DNA for the CDR3 is TGTGCCAGCAGTTCAACAGTGACGAACACTGAAGCTTTCTTT. Translation gives CASSSTVTNTEAFF.

In its sample, this clonotype is medium-sized. V is TRBV29-1 and J is TRBJ2-3; D gene unclear. V was clipped by 4 bases and J by 8 bases, with 13 bases between them. CDR1 is SQVTM, CDR2 ANQGSEA, per germline. The CDR3 is 12 residues long. Written as DNA, the CDR3 is TGCAGCGTTGCGGCTAGGCTCGGTACGCAGTATTTT. Protein: CSVAARLGTQYF.

In DNA, the CDR3 is TGTGCCAGCAGACTCACGACAGGCCGTTCCTACGAGCAGTACTTC. Amino acids: CASRLTTGRSYEQYF. The chain carries TRBV12-3 or TRBV12-4 and TRBJ2-7; weak D call: TRBD1 (6 bases). V was trimmed by 6 bases and J by 1 base, leaving 16 bases between them. The CDR3 sequence is 15 residues long.

This clonotype was observed a handful of times. This chain connects TRBV7-3 to TRBJ2-2, with 10 bases aligning to TRBD2. Per the germline V gene, CDR1 is SGHTA and CDR2 is FQGTGA. The V gene end was trimmed by 3 bases and the J gene end by 5 bases; junction bases not matched to a gene: 3. CDR3 size: 15 residues. In nucleotides, the CDR3 is TGTGCCAGCAGCTTGGAACTAGCGGGGACCGGGGAGCTGTTTTTT. Translated: CASSLELAGTGELFF.

Only a few counts were recorded for this clonotype. The rearrangement joins TRBV12-3 or TRBV12-4 to TRBJ2-2, with D possibly matching TRBD1 (5 bases). Trimming left V 5 bases short and J 5 bases short, with 9 bases between. The CDR3 is made up of 13 amino acids. The CDR3 region has the DNA TGTGCCAGCAGTCCACAGGTGACCGGGGAGCTGTTTTTT. Its protein is CASSPQVTGELFF.

This chain links TRBV20-1 with TRBJ1-3; possible D gene TRBD1, 5 bases. The CDR3 is made up of 11 amino acids. The ends were cut back, 7 bases at V and 4 bases at J, with 8 bases in the middle. From germline, CDR1 is DFQATT and CDR2 SNEGSKA (reference sequence). The CDR3 loop is CSGTWGNTIYF. DNA for the CDR3: TGCAGTGGGACATGGGGAAACACCATATATTTT.

This clonotype occurred many times. The CDR3 region is CSVGGIDGYTF. The CDR3 bases are TGCAGCGTTGGAGGGATCGACGGCTACACCTTC. The V gene is TRBV29-1, the J gene TRBJ1-2; D unclear. The CDR3 length is 11 residues. Germline V lookup: CDR1 SQVTM, CDR2 ANQGSEA. Trimming removed 4 bases at V and 8 bases at J, with 11 bases between.

This clonotype has at least ten counts. The rearrangement joins TRBV30 to TRBJ2-5; D gene unclear. CDR3 size: 14 residues. Germline CDR1 is GTSNPN and CDR2 is SVGIG (reference sequence). V lost 0 bases to trimming and J lost 2 bases, with 10 bases between them. CDR3 amino acids: CAWSVGFGQETQYF. Written as DNA, the CDR3 is TGTGCCTGGAGTGTAGGTTTCGGTCAAGAGACCCAGTACTTC.

This clonotype showed up many times. V and J are TRBV7-2 and TRBJ2-5; 9 bases agree with TRBD1. The CDR3 consists of 15 residues. Germline CDR1 SGHTA, CDR2 FQGNSA. The trim removed 4 bases at V and 5 bases at J, leaving 8 bases unmatched. CDR3 loop: CASSYQSQGAETQYF. In DNA, the CDR3 is TGTGCCAGCAGCTACCAATCACAGGGGGCCGAGACCCAGTACTTC.

Only a few counts were recorded for this clonotype. This chain joins TRBV2 and TRBJ1-5; 7 nucleotides line up with TRBD1. V shed 3 bases, J shed 2 bases, and the junction held 1 base outside the gene matches. CDR1 and CDR2 (germline): SNHLY, FYNNEI. The CDR3 has 14 amino acids. CDR3 sequence reads: CASSEDRRNQPQHF. Written as DNA, the CDR3 is TGTGCCAGCAGTGAGGACAGGCGCAATCAGCCCCAGCATTTT.

This rearrangement joins TRBV10-1 to TRBJ2-5, with a tentative D call TRBD2 (6 bases). CDR1 and CDR2 (germline): WNHNN, SYGVQD (reference sequence). This CDR3 comprises 12 residues. Trimming took 4 bases from V and 4 from J, leaving 7 bases between them. CDR3 in amino acids: CASSGGAETQYF. In DNA form, the CDR3 reads TGCGCCAGCAGTGGCGGGGCAGAGACCCAGTACTTC.

This clonotype was picked up a small number of times. This chain joins TRBV10-3 and TRBJ2-2, with a weak D call TRBD1 (6 bases). V was pared by 10 bases and J by 1 base, with 19 bases between. This CDR3 has 16 residues. Germline CDR1 and CDR2: ENHRY and SYGVKD. This CDR3 is CATSFLLTGNTGELFF. The CDR3 bases are TGTGCCACCTCATTCCTGCTGACAGGGAACACCGGGGAGCTGTTTTTT.

Here the CDR3 reads CASRPRATDTQYF. The CDR3 nucleotides are TGTGCCAGTAGGCCGAGGGCCACAGATACGCAGTATTTT. This sequence joins TRBV19 and TRBJ2-3; tentatively, D is TRBD2 (5 bases). CDR3 length: 13 amino acids. Trimming cost V 6 bases and J 2 bases, with 9 bases left between them. Germline V gene lookup returns CDR1 LNHDA and CDR2 SQIVND (reference sequence).

The chain combines TRBV3-1 with TRBJ2-5; 8 nucleotides align to TRBD2. The CDR3 length is 13 residues. Losses at the gene ends were 5 bases for V and 5 bases for J; bases not matched to a gene: 4. Germline lookup yields CDR1 LGHDT and CDR2 YNNKEL (reference sequence). The DNA for the CDR3 is TGTGCCAGCAGCTATCGACTAGCGGAGACCCAGTACTTC. It codes for CASSYRLAETQYF.

This clonotype was detected a few times. The chain couples TRBV4-3 to TRBJ2-5; no firm D call. This CDR3 comprises 14 residues. Germline V gene lookup returns CDR1 LGHNA and CDR2 YSLEER. The ends were cut back, 5 bases at V and 3 bases at J, with 13 bases in the middle. CDR3 nucleotides: TGCGCCAGCAGCTTCTTACTCTCCGAAGAGACCCAGTACTTC. Its translation is CASSFLLSEETQYF.

The chain has TRBV7-6 and TRBJ2-7, with no clear D. V dropped 5 bases and J dropped 3 bases, with 17 bases sitting between them. The CDR3 length is 15 residues. From germline, CDR1 is SGHVS and CDR2 FNYEAQ. CDR3 in amino acids: CASSPRIQDFYEQYF. The DNA for the CDR3 is TGTGCCAGCAGCCCTAGGATTCAGGATTTCTACGAGCAGTACTTC.